A single sample gave rise to the 6 T cell receptor beta chains below, sequenced in a study of T-cell memory formation after mild COVID-19 (dated by TCRdb to the early 2020s). Libraries were built with 5' RACE. TCRdb lists the instrument as Illumina NovaSeq 6000. TCRdb reran the public reads through fastp at Q25 and MiXCR, keeping productive beta chains. Identical CDR3 proteins give one entry, which carries the most common genes and DNA. Across this sample there are under 200,000 distinct CDR3 sequences, with roughly 31% seen only once. More than 10% of the sample belongs to the ten largest clones. The sample was PBMCs or a T cell subset sorted from them (not recorded which). These receptors all come from an adult woman who had mild COVID-19 (a few samples of this study predate the infection). The sample titles of this study are shuffled in the database, so cell type and time point are left out; the donor was told from shared clones.

The chain recombines TRBV6-6 with TRBJ2-7; tentative D call: TRBD1 (5 bases). Germline CDR1 MNHNY, CDR2 SVGAGI (reference sequence). This CDR3 region has 16 residues. Deletions cut 1 base from V and 0 bases from J, with 13 bases between. The DNA of the CDR3 is TGTGCCAGCAGTTACTTGGGGCAGGGAAGCTCCTACGAGCAGTACTTC. It specifies CASSYLGQGSSYEQYF.

The gene calls are TRBV7-7 and TRBJ2-5; D is perhaps TRBD1 (6 bases). CDR3 length: 15 residues. The germline V gene has CDR1 SSHAT and CDR2 FNYEAQ (reference sequence). Trimming took 0 bases from V and 1 from J, leaving 9 bases between them. The CDR3 region is CASSLARGIQETQYF. The DNA for the CDR3 is TGTGCCAGCAGCTTAGCGAGGGGGATCCAAGAGACCCAGTACTTC.

Comments on this clonotype: Sequence at one end of the junction differs from germline and may be a read error. V gene TRBV14 combines with J gene TRBJ1-1; TRBD1 matches 10 bases. The CDR3 runs to 15 residues. The germline V gene encodes CDR1 SGHDN and CDR2 FVKESK. The CDR3 here is CASSQDYGTGEAARF. Written as DNA, the CDR3 is TGTGCCAGCAGCCAAGATTATGGGACAGGGGAAGCAGCGCGTTTT.

This clonotype showed up just a few times. The chain links TRBV7-2 to TRBJ1-2; the match to TRBD1 covers 9 bases. The trim removed 0 bases at V and 5 bases at J, leaving 7 bases unmatched. This CDR3 is 16 amino acids long. CDR1 and CDR2 (germline): SGHTA, FQGNSA. CDR3: CASSLAPGQGFYGYTF. The CDR3 nucleotides are TGTGCCAGCAGCTTAGCTCCGGGACAGGGTTTTTATGGCTACACCTTC.

This clonotype has ten or more counts. The genes are TRBV10-3 and TRBJ2-4, with D unclear. The germline V gene has CDR1 ENHRY and CDR2 SYGVKD. This CDR3 is built from 12 residues. Trimming took off 0 bases at V and 7 bases at J, with 4 bases between the two ends. Here the CDR3 DNA reads TGTGCCATCAGTGAGTCGAGGAACATTCAGTACTTC. This encodes CAISESRNIQYF.

This clonotype was seen a single time. This sequence joins TRBV7-2 and TRBJ2-5, with D possibly called TRBD1 or TRBD2 (5 bases each). The CDR3 contains 13 residues. From germline, CDR1 is SGHTA and CDR2 FQGNSA. V shed 3 bases and J shed 5 bases, with 10 bases lying between them. The CDR3 protein is CASSFGTIETQYF. As DNA, the CDR3 is TGTGCCAGCAGCTTCGGGACGATTGAGACCCAGTACTTC.